A single sample is the source of the 32 T cell receptor beta chains below, sequenced in a study of CD8 T cells in ankylosing spondylitis. Whole-study results and caveats: A motif in TCR beta, a set of under ten highly homologous variants, appeared characteristic of ankylosing spondylitis blood.

MiXCR was run by TCRdb on the 5' RACE reads, yielding one entry per CDR3 protein. The repertoire holds 670,000 or so distinct CDR3 sequences, with around a fifth as singletons. For these TCRs, the target antigens are not known. Sequencing was carried out using blood, either unsorted or a sorted T cell fraction (not recorded which). These TCRs come from a male donor with ankylosing spondylitis.

This clonotype was recorded at least ten times. The genes are TRBV12-3 or TRBV12-4 and TRBJ2-3; D is uncertain. The CDR3 length is 12 residues. The V and J ends lost 3 bases and 3 bases respectively, with 4 bases between them. The CDR3 DNA is TGTGCCAGCAGTTTGGTGACAGATACGCAGTATTTT. The encoded protein is CASSLVTDTQYF.

The chain carries TRBV7-2 and TRBJ2-7, with 9 bases aligning to TRBD2. The CDR3 sequence is 15 residues long. Germline lookup yields CDR1 SGHTA and CDR2 FQGNSA. With 5 bases clipped from V and 4 bases from J, the junction kept 9 bases outside the gene matches. The DNA of the CDR3 is TGTGCCAGCAGCCGCGGAGGGACTAGCTTATACGAGCAGTACTTC. Translation gives CASSRGGTSLYEQYF.

This clonotype was recorded a few times. CDR3 nucleotides: TGCAGTGCTAGGGAGGAATTTGAAGCTTTCTTT. Translated: CSAREEFEAFF. The rearrangement joins TRBV20-1 to TRBJ1-1; D is undetermined. Trimming removed 3 bases from V and 7 bases from J, with 9 bases in between. The CDR3 contains 11 residues. Per the germline V gene, CDR1 is DFQATT and CDR2 is SNEGSKA (reference sequence).

The chain carries TRBV6-2 or TRBV6-3 and TRBJ2-3; weak D call: TRBD2 (6 bases). The germline gives CDR1 MNHEY, CDR2 SVGEGT. V dropped 8 bases and J dropped 3 bases, with 21 bases sitting between them. CDR3 size: 16 residues. The CDR3 DNA is TGTGCCAGCCATCGGGGGAAGCTACGGGGGACAGATACGCAGTATTTT. Its translation: CASHRGKLRGTDTQYF.

The J gene is TRBJ2-7, the V gene TRBV5-1; D gene uncertain. The CDR3 has 16 amino acids. Germline CDR1 SGHRS, CDR2 YFSETQ. The germline V and J ends were trimmed by 4 bases and 0 bases, with 17 bases remaining between them. CDR3 protein: CASSPLVGPSSYEQYF. The CDR3 DNA reads TGCGCCAGCAGCCCCCTTGTGGGCCCGAGCTCCTACGAGCAGTACTTC.

The rearrangement links TRBV12-3 or TRBV12-4 to TRBJ2-1, with D uncertain. The CDR3 totals 11 residues. Between the trimmed V and J ends, which lost 5 bases and 12 bases, there was a span of 11 bases. Here the CDR3 reads CASSPAIWQFF. The CDR3 coding sequence is TGTGCCAGCAGTCCCGCAATCTGGCAGTTCTTC.

This clonotype was observed a few times. The V and J genes are TRBV24-1 and TRBJ2-2, with TRBD2 as a possible D gene (6 bases). The CDR3 covers 13 residues. In germline, CDR1 is KGHDR, CDR2 SFDVKD. The V gene lost 6 bases and the J gene lost 7 bases, with 11 bases spanning the gap. Here the CDR3 DNA reads TGTGCCACCAGTTCCGGAGGGATCGGGGAGCTGTTTTTT. Its translation: CATSSGGIGELFF.

This clonotype was observed a few times. The chain employs TRBV27 and TRBJ2-3; D is perhaps TRBD2 (6 bases). The germline gives CDR1 MNHEY, CDR2 SMNVEV (reference sequence). Trimming pared 7 bases from V and 4 bases from J, leaving 18 bases between. This CDR3 is built from 15 residues. The CDR3 region has the DNA TGTGCCAGCAACCTTCTGGGTCGGGAGCCAGATACGCAGTATTTT. Its protein is CASNLLGREPDTQYF.

This clonotype was counted a few times. V is TRBV18 and J is TRBJ2-2; D is perhaps TRBD1 or TRBD2 (6 bases each). CDR1 is KGHSH, CDR2 LQKENI, per germline. Trimming shortened V by 3 bases and J by 2 bases, and 16 bases separated the two germline ends. The CDR3 totals 17 residues. The CDR3 region has the DNA TGTGCCAGCTCACCTACGACAGGAGGGGGAAACACCGGGGAGCTGTTTTTT. It codes for CASSPTTGGGNTGELFF.

This chain joins TRBV3-1 and TRBJ1-2; D remains unclear. V lost 1 base and J 8 bases, leaving 8 bases between the germline ends. The germline gives CDR1 LGHDT, CDR2 YNNKEL (reference sequence). There are 12 residues in the CDR3. CDR3 bases: TGTGCCAGCAGCCAAGCGACGAAAGGCTACACCTTC. It is translated as CASSQATKGYTF.

This chain links TRBV20-1 with TRBJ1-2; D is possibly TRBD1 (6 bases). Trimming left V 6 bases short and J 8 bases short, with 13 bases between. Germline CDR1 DFQATT, CDR2 SNEGSKA (reference sequence). The CDR3 has 11 residues. In nucleotides, the CDR3 is TGCAGTGCCATCTGGGGGGGCGGCTACACCTTC. Protein product: CSAIWGGGYTF.

The table lists this clonotype with a few counts. The chain combines TRBV9 with TRBJ1-1; D is perhaps TRBD1 (5 bases). Looked up from germline, CDR1 is SGDLS and CDR2 is YYNGEE. V dropped 0 bases and J dropped 1 base, with 7 bases sitting between them. The CDR3 totals 14 residues. Written as DNA, the CDR3 is TGTGCCAGCAGCGTAGGACAGAGGAACACTGAAGCTTTCTTT. The encoded protein is CASSVGQRNTEAFF.

This clonotype was counted between two and nine times. The genes are TRBV28 and TRBJ1-1; D is unclear. This CDR3 has 11 residues. The germline gives CDR1 MDHEN, CDR2 SYDVKM. V lost 3 bases and J lost 8, with 7 bases in between. The CDR3 region is CASSFIQEAFF. The CDR3 nucleotides read TGTGCCAGCAGTTTTATACAGGAAGCTTTCTTT.

The chain couples TRBV12-3 or TRBV12-4 to TRBJ2-7; no clear D. Trimming took 3 bases from V and 1 from J, leaving 10 bases between them. The CDR3 contains 14 residues. CDR3 sequence (DNA): TGTGCCAGCAGTTTTGCTTGGGATTCCTACGAGCAGTACTTC. It specifies CASSFAWDSYEQYF.

The chain links TRBV9 to TRBJ2-1; D is tentatively TRBD1 or TRBD2 (6 bases each). Germline V gene lookup returns CDR1 SGDLS and CDR2 YYNGEE. V gave up 1 base and J gave up 0 bases, with 14 bases separating them. The CDR3 has 17 residues. CDR3 protein: CASSVFWGADSYNEQFF. The CDR3 DNA reads as TGTGCCAGCAGCGTATTTTGGGGGGCTGACTCCTACAATGAGCAGTTCTTC.

In this sample, this clonotype turned up once. V and J are TRBV4-3 and TRBJ1-5; D unresolved. Germline lookup yields CDR1 LGHNA and CDR2 YSLEER. There are 13 residues in the CDR3. V was trimmed by 0 bases and J by 3 bases, leaving 3 bases between them. The CDR3 nucleotides are TGCGCCAGCAGCCAAGAATACAATCAGCCCCAGCATTTT. Translating gives CASSQEYNQPQHF.

This clonotype was seen many times. The chain uses TRBV4-3 and TRBJ2-5, with D tentatively TRBD1 (5 bases). The V gene lost 1 base and the J gene lost 4 bases, with 10 bases spanning the gap. This CDR3 has 14 amino acids. The V gene's germline CDR1 is LGHNA and CDR2 YSLEER. In nucleotides, the CDR3 is TGCGCCAGCAGCCAAGCCCGTCAGGGAGAGACCCAGTACTTC. It codes for CASSQARQGETQYF.

This clonotype was seen only a few times. V is TRBV10-3 and J is TRBJ2-7, with 7 bases matching TRBD2. V lost 10 bases to trimming and J lost 6 bases; unmatched junction nucleotides: 6. The CDR3 length is 11 residues. Germline V gene lookup returns CDR1 ENHRY and CDR2 SYGVKD. CDR3 residues: CASRGELEQYF. In DNA, the CDR3 is TGTGCCAGTCGGGGGGAACTCGAGCAGTACTTC.

This clonotype was picked up a small number of times. V and J are TRBV30 and TRBJ2-3; 10 bases agree with TRBD2. The CDR3 contains 14 residues. Germline lookup yields CDR1 GTSNPN and CDR2 SVGIG (reference sequence). After removal of 3 bases from V and 6 bases from J, the junction contained 6 bases not matched to a gene. CDR3 residues: CAWSGTSVSDTQYF. In nucleotides, the CDR3 is TGTGCCTGGAGCGGGACTAGCGTTTCCGATACGCAGTATTTT.

This clonotype was detected ten times or more. Germline and junction disagree at one end, which may indicate a read error. This chain links TRBV5-1 with TRBJ1-2; D is unresolved. Germline assignment: CDR1 SGHRS and CDR2 YFSETQ. There are 13 residues in the CDR3. Here the CDR3 reads CASSLSANYGYTF. The CDR3 DNA is TGTGCCAGCAGTTTATCGGCTAACTATGGCTACACCTTC.

The CDR3 region is CASSAGAGQETQYF. The CDR3 DNA is TGTGCCAGCAGTGCCGGGGCCGGTCAAGAGACCCAGTACTTC. The chain is built from TRBV2 and TRBJ2-5; D tentatively reads TRBD1 or TRBD2 (5 bases each). Germline assignment: CDR1 SNHLY and CDR2 FYNNEI. With 4 bases removed from V and 2 bases from J, the gap between germline ends came to 11 bases. The length of the CDR3 is 14 residues.

The chain joins TRBV6-6 to TRBJ2-7; 8 positions agree with TRBD1. V lost 7 bases and J lost 5; bases outside the gene matches: 13. The CDR3 covers 15 residues. Germline assignment: CDR1 MNHNY and CDR2 SVGAGI (reference sequence). DNA of the CDR3: TGTGCCAGCACCCTTACCGGACAGGGTGTCAACGAGCAGTACTTC. It yields the protein CASTLTGQGVNEQYF.

Ten or more counts support this clonotype. This chain uses TRBV9 with TRBJ2-1, with 7 bases aligning to TRBD2. Germline V lookup: CDR1 SGDLS, CDR2 YYNGEE. Trimming removed 2 bases from V and 5 bases from J; junction bases left unmatched: 4. This CDR3 spans 14 amino acids. CDR3 nucleotides: TGTGCCAGCAGCGTCAGCGGGAACAACAATGAGCAGTTCTTC. Translating it yields CASSVSGNNNEQFF.

A single count supports this clonotype. V is TRBV20-1 and J is TRBJ2-5, with D hard to call. The V and J ends lost 2 bases and 1 base respectively, with 11 bases between them. The V gene's germline CDR1 is DFQATT and CDR2 SNEGSKA (reference sequence). This CDR3 is built from 14 residues. For the CDR3, the DNA is TGCAGTGCTAGAAAGGGCCCAAGCCAAGAGACCCAGTACTTC. It codes for CSARKGPSQETQYF.

The table lists this clonotype with a few counts. The rearrangement joins TRBV28 to TRBJ2-7; D not certain. CDR1 and CDR2 from the germline V gene are MDHEN and SYDVKM. Trimming took 5 bases from V and 0 from J, leaving 14 bases between them. This CDR3 contains 15 residues. The CDR3 nucleotides read TGTGCCAGCAGTCCCCTGACTGGAAGCTCCTACGAGCAGTACTTC. It codes for CASSPLTGSSYEQYF.

The chain links TRBV6-6 to TRBJ2-5; D might be TRBD1 (5 bases). The CDR3 consists of 13 residues. Germline-derived CDR1 and CDR2 are MNHNY and SVGAGI (reference sequence). Trimming left V 1 base short and J 2 bases short, with 5 bases between. The CDR3 sequence is CASSYYRQETQYF. The CDR3 coding sequence is TGTGCCAGCAGTTACTACAGGCAAGAGACCCAGTACTTC.

This clonotype was seen just once. The chain employs TRBV19 and TRBJ2-1; D not certain. This CDR3 comprises 12 residues. Per germline, CDR1 LNHDA and CDR2 SQIVND (reference sequence). V shed 3 bases and J shed 8 bases, with 8 bases lying between them. DNA for the CDR3: TGTGCCAGTAGTATCGGTCACTATGAGCAGTTCTTC. This encodes CASSIGHYEQFF.

The chain employs TRBV4-2 and TRBJ1-2; 8 nucleotides line up with TRBD1. CDR3 length equals 17 residues. V lost 0 bases, J lost 2 bases, and 8 bases stayed unmatched. Germline V gives CDR1 LGHNA, CDR2 YNFKEQ. The CDR3 DNA is TGTGCCAGCAGCCAAGATCTAACAGGGGGGGTGAACTATGGCTACACCTTC. Translating it yields CASSQDLTGGVNYGYTF.

In its sample, this clonotype was seen a few times. This rearrangement joins TRBV12-3 or TRBV12-4 to TRBJ2-7; D may be TRBD1 (6 bases). Trimming cost V 0 bases and J 7 bases, with 10 bases left between them. The CDR3 is 13 amino acids. The CDR3 here is CASSLAGAQEQYF. The CDR3 DNA is TGTGCCAGCAGTTTAGCGGGGGCGCAGGAGCAGTACTTC.

This clonotype has ten or more counts. J is TRBJ2-7 and V is TRBV12-3 or TRBV12-4; 11 bases are shared with TRBD2. This CDR3 comprises 14 residues. V lost 2 bases, J lost 4 bases, and 1 base stayed unmatched. Written as DNA, the CDR3 is TGTGCCAGCAGTTTATCTAGCGGGAGGTACGAGCAGTACTTC. It codes for CASSLSSGRYEQYF.

The chain couples TRBV29-1 to TRBJ2-3; maybe TRBD1 (6 bases). The CDR3 consists of 15 residues. Trimming left V 8 bases short and J 5 bases short, with 23 bases between. The germline CDR1 and CDR2 sequences are SQVTM and ANQGSEA. The CDR3 coding sequence is TGCAGCTCCACCACCCTCCAAGACAGGCGAGATACGCAGTATTTT. It yields the protein CSSTTLQDRRDTQYF.

This clonotype has a handful of counts. In DNA form, the CDR3 reads TGTGCCAGCAATGTCCCTGATGGCTACACCTTC. It specifies CASNVPDGYTF. This chain connects TRBV2 to TRBJ1-2, with no clear D. Germline V gene lookup returns CDR1 SNHLY and CDR2 FYNNEI. The V and J ends lost 7 bases and 6 bases respectively, with 9 bases between them. The CDR3 totals 11 residues.